These 12 T cell receptor beta chains originate from one sample sequenced in a study of T cells expressing NK-cell markers. From its re-call of the 5' RACE reads, TCRdb lists each CDR3 protein once, without DNA. The table for this sample gives 300,000 to 450,000 distinct CDR3 sequences. The sequenced material came from blood T cells: a sorted CD56 or NKG2C T cell subset, CD4+ or CD8+ T cells, or bulk PBMC T cells (not recorded which). Receptors originate from a man between 18 and 69 years old in good health.

The V and J genes are TRBV5-1 and TRBJ2-1; TCRdb picks TRBD2, but there is no DNA to check that call. The CDR3 extends over 16 amino acids. CDR1 and CDR2 (germline): SGHRS, YFSETQ. CDR3 loop: CASSLWAGGPGNEQFF.

This chain links TRBV12-3 or TRBV12-4 with TRBJ2-5. The CDR3 is 15 amino acids. CDR3 loop: CASSSSVIRSETQYF.

This chain connects TRBV6-5 to TRBJ2-2; TCRdb picks TRBD1, but there is no DNA to check that call. Germline V gene data show CDR1 as MNHEY and CDR2 as SVGAGI. CDR3 size: 16 residues. The CDR3 protein is CASSYYPGSNTGELFF.

The genes are TRBV20-1 and TRBJ2-6; TCRdb lists TRBD1, though no DNA is available to test this call. CDR1 is DFQATT, CDR2 SNEGSKA, per germline (reference sequence). The CDR3 sequence is 18 residues long. This CDR3 reads CSARDPGQGNSGANVLTF.

The rearrangement uses TRBV20-1 and TRBJ2-2; TCRdb's D gene call, TRBD1, goes unchecked for lack of DNA. The CDR3 sequence is 12 residues long. From germline, CDR1 is DFQATT and CDR2 SNEGSKA (reference sequence). CDR3 region: CSASTGPGELFF.

The V gene is TRBV10-3, the J gene TRBJ2-7; there is no DNA to check the TCRdb D call of TRBD1. CDR1 is ENHRY, CDR2 SYGVKD, per germline. The CDR3 has 11 residues. The CDR3 is CASGGGYEQYF.

This chain joins TRBV29-1 and TRBJ2-4; the TCRdb D gene call, TRBD1, has no DNA to confirm it. Germline loops: CDR1 SQVTM, CDR2 ANQGSEA. This CDR3 has 13 amino acids. CDR3 region: CSATDGAGPNQYF.

The rearrangement uses TRBV4-1 and TRBJ1-5. The CDR3 is 16 amino acids. Germline CDR1 MGHRA, CDR2 YSYEKL. CDR3 residues: CASSLGRGTNGAPQHF.

Here the CDR3 reads CASSPTSGAGTGELFF. V usage is TRBV5-1 and J usage is TRBJ2-2. Per the germline V gene, CDR1 is SGHRS and CDR2 is YFSETQ. The CDR3 extends over 16 amino acids.

This chain connects TRBV10-3 to TRBJ2-1; TCRdb's assignment of TRBD1 cannot be checked, as there is no DNA. Germline CDR1 ENHRY, CDR2 SYGVKD. The CDR3 is 16 residues long. CDR3 sequence reads: CAISGATGGYGNEQFF.

The chain has TRBV6-5 and TRBJ2-3; TCRdb names TRBD2, which stays unverified in the absence of DNA. Germline V lookup: CDR1 MNHEY, CDR2 SVGAGI. CDR3 length: 17 amino acids. Here the CDR3 reads CASSYRTSGGYSDTQYF.

This chain uses TRBV5-1 with TRBJ2-5; the TCRdb D gene call, TRBD2, has no DNA to confirm it. The CDR3 is 15 residues long. Germline values: CDR1 SGHRS, CDR2 YFSETQ. The CDR3 reads CASSSNRGGYETQYF. The full variable domain, completed using reference TRBV5-1 and TRBJ2-5, is KAGVTQTPRYLIKTRGQQVTLSCSPISGHRSVSWYQQTPGQGLQFLFEYFSETQRNKGNFPGRFSGRQFSNSRSEMNVSTLELGDSALYLCASSSNRGGYETQYFGPGTRLLVL.